This T cell receptor beta chain is drawn from a study of CD8 T cells in ankylosing spondylitis. Quantitative 5'-RACE with molecular barcodes was used to make the TCR beta libraries. One entry per CDR3 protein results from TCRdb running MiXCR on the 5' RACE reads. Of 380,000 or so distinct CDR3 sequences listed, 20% are singletons. V was pared by 1 base and J by 5 bases, with 16 bases between. The CDR3 sequence is 16 residues long. Germline V gene data show CDR1 as LGHDT and CDR2 as YNNKEL (reference sequence). The table lists this clonotype with a few counts. Its cognate antigen is unknown. Findings and caveats of the study: Matched ankylosing spondylitis synovial fluid reportedly contained a significantly enriched population of disease-linked clones. What seemed typical of ankylosing spondylitis blood was a TCR beta motif built from 8 or 9 highly homologous variants.

This clonotype originated in a male donor with ankylosing spondylitis or in good health (not recorded which). Sequenced input: blood, either unsorted or a sorted T cell fraction (not recorded which). The genes are TRBV3-1 and TRBJ2-3; a possible D gene is TRBD2 (6 bases). As DNA, the CDR3 is TGTGCCAGCAGCCAAGGCCTCGTGACTAGTCGAGATACGCAGTATTTT. Its protein is CASSQGLVTSRDTQYF.